Reported below is one T cell receptor beta chain. Its target is not known. Produced via immunoSEQ multiplex PCR; TCRdb's table is partial and in-frame only. The sample shows some 80,000 clones, around 88% of them seen only once. The data are from a study of T cell responses to AZD1222 COVID-19 vaccine. The CDR3 runs 14 residues. The V end was cut by 6 bases, the J end by 6 bases, with 17 bases between. The V gene's germline CDR1 is MDHEN and CDR2 SYDVKM. General study points: Every sample of the repertoires postdated the peak T cell response. Clonal diversity was possibly underestimated, and the donors were mostly white British, with more females.

This rearrangement joins TRBV28 to TRBJ1-1; tentative D call: TRBD1 (5 bases). The receptor was isolated from an adult who received the MenACWY meningococcal vaccine as a control. Sample: peripheral blood, taken 28 days after the second dose of the MenACWY control vaccine. Here the CDR3 DNA reads TGTGCCAGCAGGGTGACGGGACCTTACCCTGAAGCTTTCTTT. This codes for CASRVTGPYPEAFF.